This T cell receptor (beta chain) derives from a study of CD8 T cells in ankylosing spondylitis. Regarding the study as a whole: Several of the motif variants were reported before in synovial fluid and blood from reactive arthritis. Matched synovial fluid from ankylosing spondylitis patients was reported to be enriched for disease-linked clones. Relatively rare in peripheral blood, disease-linked clones were also CD8+. Seemingly distinctive of ankylosing spondylitis blood was a TCR beta motif formed by eight highly homologous variants.

This clonotype appeared a few times. Its matching antigen is unknown. Germline assignment: CDR1 MDHEN and CDR2 SYDVKM. This CDR3 is built from 16 residues. The junction had 6 bases not matched to a gene; V was cut back by 3 bases and J by 5 bases. TCRdb called the 5' RACE reads again in MiXCR, with one record for every CDR3 protein. The sample carries some 130,000 distinct CDR3 sequences, 6.5% to 8.5% recorded once. This TCR was sampled from a male donor with ankylosing spondylitis. The chain uses TRBV28 and TRBJ2-1, with 11 positions matching TRBD2. The sequencing input was synovial fluid, either unsorted or a sorted T cell fraction (not recorded which). CDR3 DNA: TGTGCCAGCAGTTTGATACTAGCGGGGGACGACAATGAGCAGTTCTTC. It codes for CASSLILAGDDNEQFF.